This record covers a single T cell receptor (beta chain). These data originate in a study of shared clonotypes between healthy human individuals. Sequenced by immunoSEQ multiplex PCR; TCRdb stores in-frame clones only, minus some. The sample carries 650,000 to 800,000 clones, approximately 72% recorded once. The sequence came from a woman aged 25 to 45 in good health. The sample taken for sequencing was memory CD4+ T cells sorted from blood. The subset: CD45RA-negative fraction.

The CDR3 here is CASSVGDQPQHF. In DNA, the CDR3 is TGTGCCAGCAGCGTAGGGGATCAGCCCCAGCATTTT. The chain has TRBV9 and TRBJ1-5; D not resolved. CDR3 length: 12 amino acids. The germline V and J ends were trimmed by 0 bases and 5 bases, with 3 bases remaining between them. Germline V lookup: CDR1 SGDLS, CDR2 YYNGEE.